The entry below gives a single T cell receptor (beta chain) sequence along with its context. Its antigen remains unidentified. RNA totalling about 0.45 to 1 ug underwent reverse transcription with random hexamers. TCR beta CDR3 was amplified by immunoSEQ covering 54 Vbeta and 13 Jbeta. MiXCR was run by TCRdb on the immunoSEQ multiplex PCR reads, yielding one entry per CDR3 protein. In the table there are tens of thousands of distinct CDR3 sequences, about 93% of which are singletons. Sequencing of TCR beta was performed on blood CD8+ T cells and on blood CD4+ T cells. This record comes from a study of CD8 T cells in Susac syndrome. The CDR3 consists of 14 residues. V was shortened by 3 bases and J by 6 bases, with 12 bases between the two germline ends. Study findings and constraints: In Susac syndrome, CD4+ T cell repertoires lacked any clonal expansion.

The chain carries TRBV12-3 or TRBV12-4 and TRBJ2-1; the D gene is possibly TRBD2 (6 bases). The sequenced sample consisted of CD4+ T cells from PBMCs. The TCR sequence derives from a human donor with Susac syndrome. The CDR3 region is CASSLGGTLNEQFF. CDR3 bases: TGTGCCAGCAGTTTGGGCGGGACGCTCAATGAGCAGTTCTTC.